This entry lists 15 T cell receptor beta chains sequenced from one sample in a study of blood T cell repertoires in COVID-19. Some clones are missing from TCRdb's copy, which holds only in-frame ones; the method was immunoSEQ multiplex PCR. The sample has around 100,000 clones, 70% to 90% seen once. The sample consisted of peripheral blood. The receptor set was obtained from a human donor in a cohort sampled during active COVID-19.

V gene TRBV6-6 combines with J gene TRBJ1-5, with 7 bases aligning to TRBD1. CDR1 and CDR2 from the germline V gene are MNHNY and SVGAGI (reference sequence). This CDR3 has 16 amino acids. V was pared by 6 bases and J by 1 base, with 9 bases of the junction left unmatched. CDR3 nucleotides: TGTGCCAGCAGCAGAGGCGGGACAGCGAGCAATCAGCCCCAGCATTTT. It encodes CASSRGGTASNQPQHF.

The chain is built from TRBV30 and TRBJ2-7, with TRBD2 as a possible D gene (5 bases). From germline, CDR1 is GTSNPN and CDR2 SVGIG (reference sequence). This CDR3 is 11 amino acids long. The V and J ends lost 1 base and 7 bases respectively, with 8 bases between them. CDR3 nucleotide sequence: TGTGCCTGGAGTGGGACTTATGAGCAGTACTTC. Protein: CAWSGTYEQYF.

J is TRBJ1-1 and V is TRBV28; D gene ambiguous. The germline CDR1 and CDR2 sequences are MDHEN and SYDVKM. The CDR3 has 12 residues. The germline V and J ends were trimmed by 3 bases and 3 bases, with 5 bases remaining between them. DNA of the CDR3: TGTGCCAGCAGTTTGTCGTACACTGAAGCTTTCTTT. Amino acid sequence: CASSLSYTEAFF.

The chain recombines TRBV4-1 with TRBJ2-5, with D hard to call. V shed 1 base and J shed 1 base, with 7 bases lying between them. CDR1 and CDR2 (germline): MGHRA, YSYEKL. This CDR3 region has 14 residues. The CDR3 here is CASSQVVTQETQYF. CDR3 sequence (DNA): TGCGCCAGCAGCCAAGTAGTTACCCAAGAGACCCAGTACTTC.

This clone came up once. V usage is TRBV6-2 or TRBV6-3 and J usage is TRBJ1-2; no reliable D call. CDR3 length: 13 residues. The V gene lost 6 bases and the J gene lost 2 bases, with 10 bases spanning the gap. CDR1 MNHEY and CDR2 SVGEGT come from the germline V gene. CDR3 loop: CASSPQRNYGYTF. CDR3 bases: TGTGCCAGCAGCCCACAGAGAAACTATGGCTACACCTTC.

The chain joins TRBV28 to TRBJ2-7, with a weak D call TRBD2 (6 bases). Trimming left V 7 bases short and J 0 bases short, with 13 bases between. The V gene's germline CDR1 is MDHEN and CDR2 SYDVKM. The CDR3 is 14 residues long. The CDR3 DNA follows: TGTGCCAGCACCCCTCGGGGACTCTCCTACGAGCAGTACTTC. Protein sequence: CASTPRGLSYEQYF. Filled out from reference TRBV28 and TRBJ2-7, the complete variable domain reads DVKVTQSSRYLVKRTGEKVFLECVQDMDHENMFWYRQDPGLGLRLIYFSYDVKMKEKGDIPEGYSVSREKKERFSLILESASTNQTSMYLCASTPRGLSYEQYFGPGTRLTVT.

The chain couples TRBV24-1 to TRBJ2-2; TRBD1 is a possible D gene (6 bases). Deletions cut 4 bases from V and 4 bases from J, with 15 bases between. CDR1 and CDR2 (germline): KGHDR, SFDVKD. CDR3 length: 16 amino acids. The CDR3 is CATSDRDRSSTGELFF. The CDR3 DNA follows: TGTGCCACCAGTGACCGTGACAGGAGTTCCACCGGGGAGCTGTTTTTT.

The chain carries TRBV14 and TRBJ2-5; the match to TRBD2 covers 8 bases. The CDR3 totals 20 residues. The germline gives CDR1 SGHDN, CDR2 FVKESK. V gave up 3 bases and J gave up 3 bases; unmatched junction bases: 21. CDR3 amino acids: CASSQTGHRDPGTRKETQYF. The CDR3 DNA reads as TGTGCCAGCAGCCAGACCGGACACCGCGACCCCGGGACTAGGAAAGAGACCCAGTACTTC.

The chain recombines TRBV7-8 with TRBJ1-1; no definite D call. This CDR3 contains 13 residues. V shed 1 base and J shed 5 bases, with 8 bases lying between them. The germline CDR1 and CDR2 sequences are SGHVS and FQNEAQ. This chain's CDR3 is CASSLDVATEAFF. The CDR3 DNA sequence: TGTGCCAGCAGCTTAGACGTCGCGACTGAAGCTTTCTTT.

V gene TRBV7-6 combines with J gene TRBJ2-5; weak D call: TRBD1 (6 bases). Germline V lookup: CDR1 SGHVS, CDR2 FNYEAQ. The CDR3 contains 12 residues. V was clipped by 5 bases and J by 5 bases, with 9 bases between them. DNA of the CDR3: TGTGCCAGCAGCCAGGGGCCGGAGACCCAGTACTTC. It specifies CASSQGPETQYF.

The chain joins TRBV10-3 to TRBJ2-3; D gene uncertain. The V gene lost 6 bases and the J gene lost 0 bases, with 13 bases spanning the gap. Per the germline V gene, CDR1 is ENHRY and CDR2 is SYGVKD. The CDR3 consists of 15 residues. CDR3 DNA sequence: TGTGCCATCAGCGCAGACGGGTTTAGCACAGATACGCAGTATTTT. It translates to CAISADGFSTDTQYF.

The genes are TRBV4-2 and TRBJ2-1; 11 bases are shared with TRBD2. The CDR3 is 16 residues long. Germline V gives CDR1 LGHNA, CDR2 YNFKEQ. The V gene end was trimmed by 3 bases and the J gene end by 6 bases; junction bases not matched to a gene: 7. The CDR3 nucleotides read TGTGCCAGCAGCCAGCTTAGCGGGAGGGCCGTCAATGAGCAGTTCTTC. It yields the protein CASSQLSGRAVNEQFF.

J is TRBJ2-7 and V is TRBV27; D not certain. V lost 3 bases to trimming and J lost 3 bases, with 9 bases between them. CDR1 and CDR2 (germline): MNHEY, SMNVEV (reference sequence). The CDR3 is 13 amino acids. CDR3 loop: CASSLSRLYEQYF. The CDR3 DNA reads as TGTGCCAGCAGTTTGAGCAGGCTCTACGAGCAGTACTTC.

The CDR3 DNA reads TGTGCCAGCTCACCCCTAGGGACTAGCGGGAGGAGCACAGATACGCAGTATTTT. It specifies CASSPLGTSGRSTDTQYF. This chain links TRBV18 with TRBJ2-3, with 15 bases that match TRBD2. Looked up from germline, CDR1 is KGHSH and CDR2 is LQKENI. The CDR3 extends over 18 amino acids. With 3 bases clipped from V and 0 bases from J, the junction kept 4 bases outside the gene matches.

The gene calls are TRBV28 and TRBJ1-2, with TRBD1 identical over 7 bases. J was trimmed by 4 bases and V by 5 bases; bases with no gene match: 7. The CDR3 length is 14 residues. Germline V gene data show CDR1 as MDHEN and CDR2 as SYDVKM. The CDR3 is CASSPPGQPYGYTF. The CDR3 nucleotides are TGTGCCAGCAGTCCCCCGGGACAGCCCTATGGCTACACCTTC.